Listed below are T cell receptor beta chains from one sample, sequenced in a study of cytomegalovirus exposure and HLA in healthy donors. TCRdb's copy holds only in-frame clones and misses some; the assay was immunoSEQ multiplex PCR. The table lists some 190,000 clones, roughly 8.7% of them singletons. Sequenced: PBMCs. The source is a woman aged 25 to 45 in good health and CMV-seropositive. Each CDR3 is given with its conserved first and last residue. The order of the fields is J gene, clone size, V gene, D gene, CDR3 length, CDR3 protein, CDR3 DNA. A D gene is named only where the DNA matches it firmly. Size is stated for part of the rows, as once, few or many counts, or as a class when the clone is expanded.

TRBJ2-1 | NA | TRBV10-1 | TRBD2 | 16 | CASSESRSGRFSEQFF | TGCGCCAGCAGTGAATCAAGGAGCGGGAGATTCTCTGAGCAGTTCTTC
TRBJ1-2 | few | TRBV15 | NA | 16 | CATSRDYFGGNYGYTF | TGTGCCACCAGCAGAGATTATTTTGGGGGGAACTATGGCTACACCTTC
TRBJ2-1 | few | TRBV4-1 | NA | 10 | CASGGNEQFF | TGCGCCAGCGGGGGGAATGAGCAGTTCTTC
TRBJ1-2 | few | TRBV6-5 | TRBD1 | 14 | CASTRRQGADGYTF | TGTGCCAGCACGAGGAGACAGGGGGCAGATGGCTACACCTTC
TRBJ2-2 | few | TRBV7-9 | NA | 11 | CASSLTGELFF | TGTGCCAGCAGCCTCACCGGGGAGCTGTTTTTT
TRBJ2-1 | NA | TRBV5-1 | TRBD1 | 15 | CASSLAGTGGHEQFF | TGCGCCAGCAGCTTGGCCGGGACAGGTGGGCATGAGCAGTTCTTC
TRBJ2-3 | NA | TRBV15 | NA | 19 | CATSRDQGTTSSITDTQYF | TGTGCCACCAGCAGAGATCAGGGTACGACTAGTTCAATCACAGATACGCAGTATTTT
TRBJ2-5 | few | TRBV20-1 | NA | 11 | CSVGGSETQYF | TGCAGTGTCGGGGGTTCAGAGACCCAGTACTTC
TRBJ2-5 | NA | TRBV10-3 | NA | 16 | CAISLQGTRGQETQYF | TGTGCCATCAGTCTACAGGGAACACGGGGCCAAGAGACCCAGTACTTC
TRBJ2-1 | few | TRBV5-6 | NA | 18 | CASSQPLTGDSELNEQFF | TGTGCCAGCAGCCAACCTTTGACTGGCGATAGCGAGTTAAATGAGCAGTTCTTC
TRBJ2-1 | NA | TRBV18 | TRBD2 | 15 | CASSGLGVAYNEQFF | TGTGCCAGCTCAGGACTAGGGGTTGCGTACAATGAGCAGTTCTTC
TRBJ2-5 | few | TRBV5-6 | TRBD2 | 18 | CASSLLTAGVARQETQYF | TGTGCCAGCAGCTTGTTGACAGCGGGAGTGGCGAGACAAGAGACCCAGTACTTC
TRBJ2-7 | NA | TRBV27 | NA | 15 | CASGWYGRASYEQYF | TGTGCCAGCGGATGGTATGGCAGGGCATCCTACGAGCAGTACTTC
TRBJ2-7 | NA | TRBV30 | TRBD2 | 13 | CAWSTRTGLEQYF | TGTGCCTGGAGTACACGAACGGGACTAGAGCAGTACTTC
TRBJ2-7 | few | TRBV2 | NA | 16 | CASSVREFPITYEQYF | TGTGCCAGCAGTGTTCGGGAGTTCCCGATAACCTACGAGCAGTACTTC
TRBJ2-1 | NA | TRBV27 | NA | 16 | CASSLGGNQPYNEQFF | TGTGCCAGCAGTTTAGGCGGGAACCAGCCCTACAATGAGCAGTTCTTC
TRBJ1-2 | NA | TRBV13 | NA | 15 | CASSSPDLGKRLYTF | TGTGCCAGCAGCTCGCCAGACCTCGGGAAACGCCTCTACACCTTC
TRBJ2-1 | NA | TRBV2 | NA | 11 | CASTSANEQFF | TGTGCCAGCACGAGCGCGAATGAGCAGTTCTTC
TRBJ2-3 | few | TRBV5-1 | TRBD2 | 16 | CASSLLAGGQTDTQYF | TGCGCCAGCAGCTTACTAGCGGGAGGACAAACAGATACGCAGTATTTT
TRBJ2-7 | NA | TRBV5-6 | TRBD1 | 16 | CASSLASDRGRREQYF | TGTGCCAGCAGCTTGGCTAGCGACAGGGGTAGGCGCGAGCAGTACTTC
TRBJ2-2 | few | TRBV6-1 | NA | 12 | CASGRVSGELFF | TGTGCCAGCGGCAGGGTGTCCGGGGAGCTGTTTTTT
TRBJ1-6 | few | TRBV30 | NA | 12 | CAWTSYNSPLHF | TGTGCCTGGACGTCCTATAATTCACCCCTCCACTTT
TRBJ2-4 | NA | TRBV19 | TRBD1 | 15 | CASSALVGQGNIQYF | TGTGCCAGTAGCGCTTTGGTTGGACAGGGAAACATTCAGTACTTC
TRBJ2-3 | few | TRBV2 | TRBD2 | 15 | CASSEGLAGVDTQYF | TGTGCCAGCAGTGAAGGGCTAGCGGGAGTGGATACGCAGTATTTT
TRBJ2-7 | few | TRBV6-1 | TRBD2 | 14 | CASSATARGGEQYF | TGTGCCAGCAGTGCAACGGCGCGGGGGGGCGAGCAGTACTTC
TRBJ2-6 | NA | TRBV7-6 | TRBD1 | 20 | CASSSPRGQGTAPGANVLTF | TGTGCCAGCAGCTCCCCCCGCGGACAGGGAACGGCTCCTGGGGCCAACGTCCTGACTTTC
TRBJ1-4 | NA | TRBV5-3 | NA | 19 | CARSLVSPSSPGNNEKLFF | TGTGCCAGAAGCTTGGTGAGTCCATCGTCGCCAGGGAACAATGAAAAACTGTTTTTT
TRBJ2-7 | NA | TRBV13 | NA | 14 | CASSLGRLSYEQYF | TGTGCCAGCAGCTTAGGGAGGTTATCCTACGAGCAGTACTTC
TRBJ2-1 | NA | TRBV9 | NA | 13 | CASGGSKDNEQFF | TGTGCCAGCGGGGGGAGCAAGGATAATGAGCAGTTCTTC
TRBJ1-1 | few | TRBV19 | NA | 12 | CARLTERFGAFF | TGTGCCAGATTGACAGAACGGTTTGGAGCTTTCTTT
TRBJ1-1 | few | TRBV10-2 | TRBD1 | 15 | CASHGQGRGTTEAFF | TGCGCCAGTCACGGACAGGGCAGGGGGACCACTGAAGCTTTCTTT
TRBJ2-4 | NA | TRBV6-7 | NA | 16 | CASSYSVHLAKNIQYF | TGTGCCAGCAGTTACTCGGTCCACTTAGCCAAAAACATTCAGTACTTC
TRBJ1-1 | NA | TRBV29-1 | TRBD1 | 11 | CSVPDRVEAFF | TGCAGCGTACCCGACAGGGTAGAAGCTTTCTTT
TRBJ2-2 | NA | TRBV7-8 | NA | 16 | CASSSPGTLNTGELFF | TGTGCCAGCAGCTCACCCGGGACACTGAACACCGGGGAGCTGTTTTTT
TRBJ1-2 | NA | TRBV19 | NA | 14 | CASSTTARTSRYTF | TGTGCCAGTAGCACTACGGCCCGCACCTCGCGGTACACCTTC
TRBJ2-7 | few | TRBV19 | TRBD2 | 14 | CASRSGRAQHEQYF | TGTGCCAGTAGGAGCGGGAGGGCCCAACACGAGCAGTACTTC
TRBJ2-7 | NA | TRBV9 | TRBD1 | 15 | CASSERTGGGNEQYF | TGTGCCAGCAGCGAACGGACAGGGGGAGGGAACGAGCAGTACTTC
TRBJ2-7 | few | TRBV2 | NA | 13 | CATGGGAGYEQYF | TGTGCCACCGGAGGGGGGGCTGGTTACGAGCAGTACTTC
TRBJ2-1 | NA | TRBV7-6 | TRBD1 | 15 | CASSPPGGEYNEQFF | TGTGCCAGCAGCCCCCCAGGGGGAGAATACAATGAGCAGTTCTTC
TRBJ2-1 | few | TRBV29-1 | TRBD2 | 15 | CSVDLTSGRYNEQFF | TGCAGCGTTGATCTGACTAGCGGGAGGTACAATGAGCAGTTCTTC
TRBJ2-3 | NA | TRBV6-6 | NA | 13 | CASSPLGTDTQYF | TGTGCCAGCAGCCCCCTAGGAACAGATACGCAGTATTTT
TRBJ2-7 | few | TRBV29-1 | TRBD2 | 11 | CSVEWGGEQYF | TGCAGCGTTGAATGGGGGGGCGAGCAGTACTTC
TRBJ2-7 | few | TRBV5-6 | NA | 11 | CASSSFYEQYF | TGTGCCAGCAGCTCCTTCTACGAGCAGTACTTC
TRBJ2-2 | few | TRBV2 | NA | 15 | CASSEGGGRTGELFF | TGTGCCAGCAGTGAAGGTGGCGGGCGTACCGGGGAGCTGTTTTTT
TRBJ2-1 | NA | TRBV30 | NA | 15 | CAWEDSYLSYNEQFF | TGTGCCTGGGAAGACAGTTACCTCTCCTACAATGAGCAGTTCTTC
TRBJ1-3 | NA | TRBV2 | NA | 15 | CASSQQGRSGNTIYF | TGTGCCAGCAGTCAACAGGGACGCTCTGGAAACACCATATATTTT
TRBJ1-4 | few | TRBV6-6 | TRBD1 | 16 | CASSYSRTGLNEKLFF | TGTGCCAGCAGTTACTCTAGGACAGGGCTTAATGAAAAACTGTTTTTT